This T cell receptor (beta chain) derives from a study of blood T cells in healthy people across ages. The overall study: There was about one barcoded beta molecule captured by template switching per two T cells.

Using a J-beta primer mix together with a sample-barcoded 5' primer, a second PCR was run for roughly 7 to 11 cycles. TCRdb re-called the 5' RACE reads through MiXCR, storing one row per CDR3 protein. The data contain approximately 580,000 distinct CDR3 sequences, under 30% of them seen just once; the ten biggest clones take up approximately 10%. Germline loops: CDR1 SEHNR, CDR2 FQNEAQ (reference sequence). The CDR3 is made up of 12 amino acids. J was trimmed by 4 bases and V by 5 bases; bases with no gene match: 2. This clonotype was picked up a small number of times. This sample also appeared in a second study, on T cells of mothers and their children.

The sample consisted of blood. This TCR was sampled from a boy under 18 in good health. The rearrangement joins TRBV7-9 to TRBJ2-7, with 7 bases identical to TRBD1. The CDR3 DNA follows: TGTGCCAGCAGCCTGGGACAGTACGAGCAGTACTTC. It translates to CASSLGQYEQYF.